The next 17 T cell receptor beta chains were all read from a single sample in a study of blood T cell repertoires in COVID-19. TCRdb keeps only in-frame clones here, not all; method: immunoSEQ multiplex PCR. The profile shows roughly 190,000 clones, about 83% of them singletons. The sample taken for sequencing was peripheral blood. The receptors were sampled from a man aged 50 or older with active or convalescent COVID-19.

The V call is TRBV6-5, the J call TRBJ1-2; no reliable D call. In germline, CDR1 is MNHEY, CDR2 SVGAGI. The CDR3 has 13 amino acids. Between the trimmed V and J ends, which lost 5 bases and 7 bases, there was a span of 14 bases. In DNA form, the CDR3 reads TGTGCCAGCAGTCCTGGGGTCCGGGGTGGCTACACCTTC. Residues: CASSPGVRGGYTF.

V is TRBV23-1 and J is TRBJ1-1; unclear D gene. TRBV23-1 has ORF status, its function being uncertain. V was pared by 6 bases and J by 0 bases, with 23 bases between. The CDR3 length is 18 residues. CDR3 sequence reads: CASSHQCSGRGVNTEAFF. The CDR3 bases are TGCGCCAGCAGCCACCAATGTAGTGGCCGCGGGGTGAACACTGAAGCTTTCTTT.

This clone was seen more than once but under ten times. The V and J genes are TRBV30 and TRBJ1-1; D may be TRBD1 (5 bases). Germline lookup yields CDR1 GTSNPN and CDR2 SVGIG (reference sequence). The CDR3 loop spans 11 amino acids. The CDR3 nucleotides read TGTGCTCAGCAGGGCAACACTGAAGCTTTCTTT. As protein: CAQQGNTEAFF. The entire variable domain, with the rest obtained from reference TRBV30 and TRBJ1-1, is as follows: SQTIHQWPATLVQPVGSPLSLECTVEGTSNPNLYWYRQAAGRGLQLLFYSVGIGQISSEVPQNLSASRPQDRQFILSSKKLLLSDSGFYLCAQQGNTEAFFGQGTRLTVV.

The J gene is TRBJ2-7, the V gene TRBV5-4; D is possibly TRBD2 (5 bases). Deletions cut 4 bases from V and 2 bases from J, with 7 bases between. From germline, CDR1 is SGHNT and CDR2 YYREEE (reference sequence). This CDR3 region has 12 residues. The CDR3: CASSPGAYEQYF. DNA for the CDR3: TGTGCCAGCAGCCCCGGGGCCTACGAGCAGTACTTC.

The chain recombines TRBV5-1 with TRBJ1-5; D possibly corresponds to TRBD1 (5 bases). The V and J ends lost 0 bases and 6 bases respectively, with 13 bases between them. Germline V gene lookup returns CDR1 SGHRS and CDR2 YFSETQ. The CDR3 is made up of 15 amino acids. The CDR3 nucleotides read TGCGCCAGCAGCTTGGGGTCAGGGTTAGGTCAGCCCCAGCATTTT. Translation: CASSLGSGLGQPQHF.

The gene calls are TRBV30 and TRBJ2-1, with D tentatively TRBD1 (5 bases). Germline CDR1 and CDR2: GTSNPN and SVGIG (reference sequence). CDR3 size: 11 residues. With 5 bases removed from V and 5 bases from J, the gap between germline ends came to 7 bases. The CDR3 DNA follows: TGTGCCTGGGACAGAAACAATGAGCAGTTCTTC. Protein product: CAWDRNNEQFF.

The sample holds one count of this clone. The V gene is TRBV9, the J gene TRBJ2-3; 11 bases match TRBD2. The CDR3 totals 17 residues. Germline lookup yields CDR1 SGDLS and CDR2 YYNGEE. J gave up 5 bases and V 3 bases, and 11 bases lay outside the gene matches. Written as DNA, the CDR3 is TGTGCCAGCAGCGCCCAACAACTAGCGGGAGTGGGAGATACGCAGTATTTT. Amino acids: CASSAQQLAGVGDTQYF. Using reference TRBV9 and TRBJ2-3 for the parts outside the CDR3, the full variable domain is DSGVTQTPKHLITATGQRVTLRCSPRSGDLSVYWYQQSLDQGLQFLIQYYNGEERAKGNILERFSAQQFPDLHSELNLSSLELGDSALYFCASSAQQLAGVGDTQYFGPGTRLTVL.

The genes are TRBV5-1 and TRBJ2-7, with TRBD2 matching 8 bases. Germline-derived CDR1 and CDR2 are SGHRS and YFSETQ. With 4 bases clipped from V and 7 bases from J, the junction kept 13 bases outside the gene matches. The CDR3 covers 15 residues. The CDR3 loop reads CASSLSPGGIGEQYF. The CDR3 DNA reads TGCGCCAGCAGCCTTTCCCCGGGGGGGATTGGGGAGCAGTACTTC.

This clone was picked up one time. CDR3 residues: CASSLEQGRYEQYF. CDR3 DNA: TGTGCCAGCAGCTTGGAACAGGGACGCTACGAGCAGTACTTC. This sequence joins TRBV7-8 and TRBJ2-7; perhaps TRBD1 as D (6 bases). Per the germline V gene, CDR1 is SGHVS and CDR2 is FQNEAQ. Trimming took off 3 bases at V and 3 bases at J, with 12 bases between the two ends. This CDR3 comprises 14 residues.

The chain joins TRBV28 to TRBJ2-7, with 14 bases lining up with TRBD2. Germline V gives CDR1 MDHEN, CDR2 SYDVKM. This CDR3 is 16 amino acids long. V lost 4 bases and J lost 4; bases outside the gene matches: 6. The CDR3 here is CASSSRTSGRRYEQYF. CDR3 sequence (DNA): TGTGCCAGCAGTTCCCGGACTAGCGGGAGGAGGTACGAGCAGTACTTC.

This clone was seen a handful of times. The V and J genes are TRBV5-4 and TRBJ1-1; no definite D call. With 0 bases removed from V and 4 bases from J, the gap between germline ends came to 10 bases. Per the germline V gene, CDR1 is SGHNT and CDR2 is YYREEE (reference sequence). This CDR3 region has 14 residues. The CDR3 DNA reads as TGTGCCAGCAGCTTGGGCCAGGCGGGCACTGAAGCTTTCTTT. Encoded protein: CASSLGQAGTEAFF.

V and J are TRBV28 and TRBJ1-2; D not certain. Between the trimmed V and J ends, which lost 3 bases and 2 bases, there was a span of 10 bases. This CDR3 comprises 14 residues. Germline V gives CDR1 MDHEN, CDR2 SYDVKM. Here the CDR3 DNA reads TGTGCCAGCAGTTTGGAGACCCTGAACTATGGCTACACCTTC. It translates to CASSLETLNYGYTF.

The chain uses TRBV18 and TRBJ1-2, with a tentative D call TRBD1 (6 bases). The ends were cut back, 2 bases at V and 4 bases at J, with 11 bases in the middle. CDR3 length equals 14 residues. Germline CDR1 and CDR2: KGHSH and LQKENI. The CDR3 coding sequence is TGTGCCAGCTCACCAGCTACAGGGCCCTATGGCTACACCTTC. As protein: CASSPATGPYGYTF.

The chain couples TRBV9 to TRBJ2-7; TRBD2 aligns across 11 bases. Unmatched junction bases numbered 7, after V lost 2 bases and J lost 6 bases. The V gene's germline CDR1 is SGDLS and CDR2 YYNGEE. The CDR3 is 15 residues long. The CDR3: CASSVGSGRAAEQYF. The CDR3 DNA follows: TGTGCCAGCAGCGTGGGTAGCGGGAGGGCCGCCGAGCAGTACTTC. Using reference TRBV9 and TRBJ2-7 for the parts outside the CDR3, the full variable domain is DSGVTQTPKHLITATGQRVTLRCSPRSGDLSVYWYQQSLDQGLQFLIQYYNGEERAKGNILERFSAQQFPDLHSELNLSSLELGDSALYFCASSVGSGRAAEQYFGPGTRLTVT.

The J gene is TRBJ2-5, the V gene TRBV12-5; 11 bases line up with TRBD2. Germline loops: CDR1 LGHNT, CDR2 FRNRAP. This CDR3 is 17 amino acids long. V was pared by 4 bases and J by 3 bases, with 10 bases of the junction left unmatched. The CDR3 protein is CASGSQTSGSGEETQYF. CDR3 coding DNA: TGTGCTAGTGGTTCCCAAACTAGCGGGAGCGGAGAAGAGACCCAGTACTTC.

This chain links TRBV6-5 with TRBJ2-3, with D possibly being TRBD2 (6 bases). Germline assignment: CDR1 MNHEY and CDR2 SVGAGI. V lost 4 bases to trimming and J lost 11 bases, with 22 bases between them. This CDR3 is 15 amino acids long. The DNA for the CDR3 is TGTGCCAGCAGTTCGAAACCGAGACGGGGGTCGAGGCAGTATTTT. Translated: CASSSKPRRGSRQYF.

J is TRBJ2-1 and V is TRBV10-3; 7 bases map to TRBD2. Germline-derived CDR1 and CDR2 are ENHRY and SYGVKD. With 0 bases clipped from V and 3 bases from J, the junction kept 8 bases outside the gene matches. There are 17 residues in the CDR3. The CDR3 loop is CAISESEASGDYNEQFF. The CDR3 DNA is TGTGCCATCAGTGAGTCGGAGGCTAGCGGAGACTACAATGAGCAGTTCTTC.